This is a list of T cell receptor beta chains from one sample in a study of shared clonotypes between healthy human individuals. Sequencing used immunoSEQ multiplex PCR; TCRdb keeps in-frame clones, though not all of them. The sample contains about 510,000 clones, over 75% of which appear only once. Material: PBMCs. The receptors originated from a woman aged 40-49 years in good health. Some clones in this sample may be carry-over from other donors' samples. Each CDR3 is given with its conserved first and last residue. The D gene is left open where the match is weak. Some rows have no size entry. The others give once, few or many, or a class for an expanded clone.

V gene	clone size	D gene	J gene	CDR3 protein	CDR3 DNA
TRBV2	-	-	TRBJ1-5	CASSEQAGLQPQHF	TGTGCCAGCAGTGAACAGGCAGGTCTTCAGCCCCAGCATTTT
TRBV15	-	-	TRBJ2-2	CATSVLRVSSGELFF	TGTGCCACCAGCGTACTTAGGGTTTCATCCGGGGAGCTGTTTTTT
TRBV6-5	-	-	TRBJ2-7	CASSRQNTLLNF	TGTGCCAGCAGCCGACAAAACACACTTTTGAACTTC
TRBV5-1	-	TRBD2	TRBJ2-5	CASSLDGTSGETQYF	TGCGCCAGCAGCTTGGACGGGACTAGCGGGGAGACCCAGTACTTC
TRBV6-1	few	-	TRBJ2-6	CASSDSGINVLTF	TGTGCCAGCAGTGATTCGGGGATCAACGTCCTGACTTTC
TRBV7-9	-	TRBD1	TRBJ1-6	CASSQTGFYHSPLHF	TGTGCCAGCAGCCAGACAGGGTTCTACCATTCACCCCTCCACTTT
TRBV6-5	-	TRBD1	TRBJ1-2	CASRSGQDTFGYTF	TGTGCCAGCAGGTCGGGACAGGACACTTTTGGCTACACCTTC
TRBV5-4	-	-	TRBJ1-1	CASSSKQGDTEAFF	TGTGCCAGCAGCTCGAAACAGGGCGACACTGAAGCTTTCTTT
TRBV10-3	-	-	TRBJ1-2	CAISRGRSDGYTF	TGTGCCATCAGTCGAGGGAGGAGTGATGGCTACACCTTC
TRBV20-1	few	-	TRBJ1-1	CSANGNTEAFF	TGCAGTGCTAACGGGAACACTGAAGCTTTCTTT
TRBV7-9	-	-	TRBJ1-1	CASSLPEVYTEAFF	TGTGCCAGCAGCCTACCCGAAGTGTATACTGAAGCTTTCTTT
TRBV28	few	TRBD1	TRBJ2-6	CASTLRGRSGANVLTF	TGTGCCAGCACCCTCAGGGGGCGCTCTGGGGCCAACGTCCTGACTTTC
TRBV28	-	-	TRBJ1-4	CASIPADKNEKLFF	TGTGCCAGCATCCCAGCAGATAAGAATGAAAAACTGTTTTTT
TRBV5-1	-	TRBD1	TRBJ1-5	CASSLGQGGDQPQHF	TGCGCCAGCAGTCTGGGACAGGGGGGAGATCAGCCCCAGCATTTT
TRBV25-1	-	-	TRBJ1-3	CASSGPMGSAGNTIYF	TGTGCCAGCAGTGGCCCAATGGGGTCGGCTGGAAACACCATATATTTT
TRBV6-6	-	TRBD2	TRBJ2-5	CASRRLAGGGETQYF	TGTGCCAGCAGACGACTAGCGGGAGGTGGGGAGACCCAGTACTTC
TRBV19	-	-	TRBJ2-2	CASSIDRPRVQGGELFF	TGTGCCAGTAGTATAGATAGGCCTAGAGTTCAGGGCGGGGAGCTGTTTTTT
TRBV27	-	-	TRBJ2-1	CASSLSLASSYNEQFF	TGTGCCAGCAGTTTATCCCTAGCGAGCTCCTACAATGAGCAGTTCTTC
TRBV18	-	TRBD2	TRBJ2-5	CASSPELAGNQETQYF	TGTGCCAGCTCACCGGAGCTAGCGGGCAACCAAGAGACCCAGTACTTC
TRBV5-1	few	TRBD1	TRBJ2-1	CASSSTTGEDEQFF	TGCGCCAGCAGCTCCACGACAGGGGAGGATGAGCAGTTCTTC
TRBV10-3	-	TRBD1	TRBJ2-5	CAIRGDRLPPETQYF	TGTGCCATCAGGGGGGACAGACTTCCACCAGAGACCCAGTACTTC
TRBV11-2	-	TRBD1	TRBJ2-5	CASSLGGNRGHETQYF	TGTGCCAGCAGCTTAGGGGGGAACAGGGGACACGAGACCCAGTACTTC
TRBV7-2	-	-	TRBJ2-7	CASSLDGSTYEQYF	TGTGCCAGCAGCTTAGACGGGAGCACCTACGAGCAGTACTTC
TRBV11-3	-	-	TRBJ2-3	CASSALEADTQYF	TGTGCCAGCAGCGCCCTAGAGGCAGATACGCAGTATTTT
TRBV29-1	-	-	TRBJ1-2	CSVEDGYTF	TGCAGCGTGGAAGATGGCTACACCTTC
TRBV27	-	TRBD2	TRBJ2-2	CASSYGTSGRANTGELFF	TGTGCCAGCAGTTACGGGACTAGCGGAAGAGCGAACACCGGGGAGCTGTTTTTT
TRBV5-4	-	-	TRBJ1-1	CASSLQGSNTEAFF	TGTGCCAGCAGCCTACAGGGTTCGAACACTGAAGCTTTCTTT
TRBV10-3	-	-	TRBJ1-3	CAISDPGTPGNTIYF	TGTGCCATCAGTGACCCCGGGACCCCTGGAAACACCATATATTTT
TRBV9	-	-	TRBJ2-1	CASSPRQSSYNEQFF	TGTGCCAGCAGCCCTCGACAGAGCTCCTACAATGAGCAGTTCTTC
TRBV5-4	-	TRBD2	TRBJ2-7	CASSLGLAGVYEQYF	TGTGCCAGCAGCTTGGGCCTAGCGGGAGTGTACGAGCAGTACTTC
TRBV9	-	-	TRBJ1-2	CASSAGRMAYGYTF	TGTGCCAGCAGCGCGGGGCGCATGGCCTATGGCTACACCTTC
TRBV6-6	-	-	TRBJ1-1	CASSYGGKNTEAFF	TGTGCCAGCAGTTACGGGGGGAAGAACACTGAAGCTTTCTTT
TRBV18	-	-	TRBJ2-3	CASSPLGRVRTDTQYF	TGTGCCAGCTCACCTCTTGGCAGGGTACGCACAGATACGCAGTATTTT
TRBV5-1	-	-	TRBJ1-3	CASSFSSSGNTIYF	TGCGCCAGCAGCTTCTCAAGCTCTGGAAACACCATATATTTT
TRBV5-1	-	TRBD1	TRBJ1-1	CASTNTGTGLNTEAFF	TGCGCCAGCACCAACACCGGGACAGGGCTGAACACTGAAGCTTTCTTT
TRBV27	-	TRBD2	TRBJ2-1	CASSLTSGRALIDEQFF	TGTGCCAGCAGTTTGACTAGCGGGAGGGCCTTGATTGATGAGCAGTTCTTC
TRBV2	-	-	TRBJ1-2	CASRGDRANYGYTF	TGTGCCAGCAGAGGAGACCGAGCTAACTATGGCTACACCTTC